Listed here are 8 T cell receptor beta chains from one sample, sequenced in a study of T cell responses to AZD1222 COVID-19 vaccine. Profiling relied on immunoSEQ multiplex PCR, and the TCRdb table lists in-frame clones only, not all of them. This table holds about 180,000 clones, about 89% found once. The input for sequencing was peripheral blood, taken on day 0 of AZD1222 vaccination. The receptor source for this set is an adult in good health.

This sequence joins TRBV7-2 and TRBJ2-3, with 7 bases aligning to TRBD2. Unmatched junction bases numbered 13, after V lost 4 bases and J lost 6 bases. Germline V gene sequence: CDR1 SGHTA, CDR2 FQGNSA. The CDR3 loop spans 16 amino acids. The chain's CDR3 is CASSSNGGSIVDTQYF. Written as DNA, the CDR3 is TGTGCCAGCAGCTCAAACGGCGGGAGCATCGTTGATACGCAGTATTTT.

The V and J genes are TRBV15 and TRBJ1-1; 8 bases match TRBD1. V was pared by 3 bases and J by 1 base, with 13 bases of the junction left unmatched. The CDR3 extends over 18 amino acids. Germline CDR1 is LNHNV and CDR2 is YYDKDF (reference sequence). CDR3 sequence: CATSRTMTGEGANTEAFF. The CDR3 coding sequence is TGTGCCACCAGCAGGACTATGACAGGGGAGGGTGCGAACACTGAAGCTTTCTTT. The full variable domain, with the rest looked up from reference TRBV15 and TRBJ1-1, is DAMVIQNPRYQVTQFGKPVTLSCSQTLNHNVMYWYQQKSSQAPKLLFHYYDKDFNNEADTPDNFQSRRPNTSFCFLDIRSPGLGDTAMYLCATSRTMTGEGANTEAFFGQGTRLTVV.

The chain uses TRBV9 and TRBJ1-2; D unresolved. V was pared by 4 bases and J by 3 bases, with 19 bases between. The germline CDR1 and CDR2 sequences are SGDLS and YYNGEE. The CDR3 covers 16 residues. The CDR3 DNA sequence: TGTGCCAGCAGCCCTCAAAGCACGCCTGGGGACTATGGCTACACCTTC. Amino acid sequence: CASSPQSTPGDYGYTF. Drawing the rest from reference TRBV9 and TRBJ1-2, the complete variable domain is DSGVTQTPKHLITATGQRVTLRCSPRSGDLSVYWYQQSLDQGLQFLIQYYNGEERAKGNILERFSAQQFPDLHSELNLSSLELGDSALYFCASSPQSTPGDYGYTFGSGTRLTVV.

The CDR3 loop is CASSLAQGTQETQYF. The CDR3, as DNA: TGTGCCAGCAGCTTGGCGCAGGGAACCCAAGAGACCCAGTACTTC. The chain carries TRBV5-4 and TRBJ2-5; tentatively, D is TRBD1 (5 bases). This CDR3 is 15 amino acids long. CDR1 is SGHNT, CDR2 YYREEE, per germline (reference sequence). Trimming shortened V by 0 bases and J by 1 base, and 10 bases separated the two germline ends.

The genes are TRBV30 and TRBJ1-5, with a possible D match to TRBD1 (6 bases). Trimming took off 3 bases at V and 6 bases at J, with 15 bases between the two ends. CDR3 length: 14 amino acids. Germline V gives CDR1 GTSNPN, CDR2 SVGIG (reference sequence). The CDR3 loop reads CAWSADRRGQPQHF. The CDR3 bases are TGTGCCTGGAGCGCGGACAGACGCGGTCAGCCCCAGCATTTT.

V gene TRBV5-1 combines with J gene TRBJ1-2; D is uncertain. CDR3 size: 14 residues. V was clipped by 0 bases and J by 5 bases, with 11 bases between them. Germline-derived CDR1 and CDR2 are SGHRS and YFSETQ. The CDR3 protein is CASSLGKFRYGYTF. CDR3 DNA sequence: TGCGCCAGCAGCTTGGGCAAATTTCGGTATGGCTACACCTTC.

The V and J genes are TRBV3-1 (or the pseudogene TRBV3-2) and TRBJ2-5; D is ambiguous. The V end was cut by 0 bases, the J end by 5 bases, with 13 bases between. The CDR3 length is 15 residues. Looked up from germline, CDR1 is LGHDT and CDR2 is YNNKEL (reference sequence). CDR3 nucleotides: TGTGCCAGCAGCCAAGAAGGTGGGGTCTGGGAGACCCAGTACTTC. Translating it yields CASSQEGGVWETQYF.

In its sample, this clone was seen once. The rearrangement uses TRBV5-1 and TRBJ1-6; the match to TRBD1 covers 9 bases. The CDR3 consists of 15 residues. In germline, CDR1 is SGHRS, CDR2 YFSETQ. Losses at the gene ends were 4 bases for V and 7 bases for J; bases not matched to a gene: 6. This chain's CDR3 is CASSAPGTGNSPLHF. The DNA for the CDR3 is TGCGCCAGCAGCGCGCCCGGGACAGGGAATTCACCCCTCCACTTT.